The 31 T cell receptor beta chains below were found in one sample sequenced in a study of CD4 T cells in relation to SARS-CoV-2 and coronaviruses. These receptors' antigens are unknown. Produced via immunoSEQ multiplex PCR; TCRdb's table is partial and in-frame only. This table holds about 26,000 clones, about two thirds found once. Before the COVID-19 pandemic, during about 2011-2019, CD4+ T cells were taken from unexposed donors. The cells were cultured for about 10 days before CD4+ T cells were isolated. The material sequenced was CD4+ T cells from PBMCs, cultured in vitro. Every receptor here comes from a human donor in good health.

The V call is TRBV5-1, the J call TRBJ1-1; D is undetermined. V was clipped by 0 bases and J by 1 base, with 7 bases between them. This CDR3 region has 14 residues. Germline CDR1 and CDR2: SGHRS and YFSETQ. CDR3 amino acids: CASSLGVSNTEAFF. Written as DNA, the CDR3 is TGCGCCAGCAGCTTGGGAGTTTCGAACACTGAAGCTTTCTTT.

This clone was detected a few times. The chain links TRBV7-8 to TRBJ1-1; the D is unclear. The germline gives CDR1 SGHVS, CDR2 FQNEAQ. The CDR3 sequence is 13 residues long. V was pared by 0 bases and J by 5 bases, with 7 bases between. As DNA, the CDR3 is TGTGCCAGCAGCTTAGCGCGGGAAACTGAAGCTTTCTTT. This gives the protein CASSLARETEAFF.

This CDR3 is CASSLRTFAEQYF. The DNA of the CDR3 is TGTGCCAGCAGCTTAAGAACGTTCGCCGAGCAGTACTTC. This rearrangement joins TRBV7-9 to TRBJ2-7; D gene uncertain. Per germline, CDR1 SEHNR and CDR2 FQNEAQ (reference sequence). This CDR3 is built from 13 residues. Trimming took 2 bases from V and 6 from J, leaving 11 bases between them. Complete variable domain (other parts from reference TRBV7-9 and TRBJ2-7): DTGVSQNPRHKITKRGQNVTFRCDPISEHNRLYWYRQTLGQGPEFLTYFQNEAQLEKSRLLSDRFSAERPKGSFSTLEIQRTEQGDSAMYLCASSLRTFAEQYFGPGTRLTVT.

The gene calls are TRBV7-9 and TRBJ2-5; 7 nucleotides agree with TRBD1. CDR1 SEHNR and CDR2 FQNEAQ come from the germline V gene (reference sequence). Trimming removed 3 bases from V and 2 bases from J; junction bases left unmatched: 12. CDR3 length equals 17 residues. The CDR3 nucleotides read TGTGCCAGCAGCTTCTATTACGGGACAGATGAACAAGAGACCCAGTACTTC. Encoded protein: CASSFYYGTDEQETQYF.

With regard to this clone: Germline and junction disagree at one end, which may indicate a read error. The V and J genes are TRBV5-1 and TRBJ2-5; D is undetermined. CDR1 is SGHRS and CDR2 is YFSETQ in the germline V gene. The CDR3 runs to 15 residues. The CDR3 nucleotides are TGCGCCAGCAGGTTGGAACGCAAAATTAAAGAGACCCAGTACTTC. This codes for CASRLERKIKETQYF.

The genes are TRBV2 and TRBJ1-1; D is unclear. The CDR3 sequence is 14 residues long. The germline gives CDR1 SNHLY, CDR2 FYNNEI. The V end lost 6 bases, the J end lost 3 bases, and 14 bases lay between the germline ends. CDR3 amino acids: CASSAQKAYTEAFF. CDR3 coding DNA: TGTGCCAGCAGCGCTCAAAAAGCGTACACTGAAGCTTTCTTT.

The chain is built from TRBV6-5 and TRBJ2-3, with no clear D. CDR1 is MNHEY and CDR2 is SVGAGI in the germline V gene. Trimming shortened V by 7 bases and J by 2 bases, and 13 bases separated the two germline ends. This CDR3 has 14 residues. The CDR3 sequence: CASTVSLHTDTQYF. The CDR3 nucleotides are TGTGCCAGCACAGTCAGCTTACACACAGATACGCAGTATTTT.

The gene calls are TRBV7-6 and TRBJ2-7, with 12 bases fitting TRBD2. The CDR3 spans 22 residues. Germline V CDR1 and CDR2: SGHVS, FNYEAQ. V was pared by 5 bases and J by 3 bases, with 26 bases of the junction left unmatched. CDR3 nucleotides: TGTGCCAGCAGCACAACGACAGGGCGCGGTGGACTAGCGGGACGTCACTACTACGAGCAGTACTTC. This gives the protein CASSTTTGRGGLAGRHYYEQYF.

The CDR3 DNA reads as TGTGCCAGCAGTGAAGCAGGGTATGGCTACACCTTC. It translates to CASSEAGYGYTF. The rearrangement links TRBV6-1 to TRBJ1-2; D is uncertain. V lost 0 bases and J 5 bases, leaving 4 bases between the germline ends. The CDR3 extends over 12 amino acids. Germline V gives CDR1 MNHNS, CDR2 SASEGT.

The rearrangement links TRBV25-1 to TRBJ1-2; D is undetermined. Per germline, CDR1 MGHDK and CDR2 SYGVNS. V lost 3 bases to trimming and J lost 8 bases, with 13 bases between them. The CDR3 contains 13 residues. CDR3 nucleotides: TGTGCCAGCAGTGATCCAAGGGAGGGAGGCTACACCTTC. Amino acids: CASSDPREGGYTF.

The rearrangement links TRBV18 to TRBJ2-3; D gene unclear. V was pared by 0 bases and J by 0 bases, with 7 bases between. This CDR3 comprises 15 residues. CDR1 is KGHSH, CDR2 LQKENI, per germline. CDR3 loop: CASSPPHLSTDTQYF. For the CDR3, the DNA is TGTGCCAGCTCACCACCCCATTTAAGCACAGATACGCAGTATTTT.

In this sample, this clone turned up a few times. V usage is TRBV19 and J usage is TRBJ2-3; D possibly uses TRBD1 or TRBD2 (5 bases each). CDR3 length equals 14 residues. The V end was cut by 5 bases, the J end by 6 bases, with 15 bases between. In germline, CDR1 is LNHDA, CDR2 SQIVND (reference sequence). CDR3 loop: CASSSGTIWDTQYF. The DNA of the CDR3 is TGTGCCAGTAGTTCCGGGACCATCTGGGATACGCAGTATTTT.

The rearrangement links TRBV25-1 to TRBJ2-3; 9 bases agree with TRBD1. Germline CDR1 is MGHDK and CDR2 is SYGVNS. V lost 4 bases, J lost 3 bases, and 5 bases stayed unmatched. The CDR3 consists of 15 residues. This CDR3 reads CASSGTGTGTDTQYF. The CDR3 DNA sequence: TGTGCCAGCAGTGGAACCGGGACAGGGACAGATACGCAGTATTTT.

This chain's CDR3 is CASSQGLAGGIDTQYF. The CDR3 DNA follows: TGTGCCAGCAGTCAAGGACTAGCGGGAGGGATAGATACGCAGTATTTT. The chain recombines TRBV7-3 with TRBJ2-3; 15 bases fit TRBD2. J lost 5 bases, V lost 6 bases, and 6 bases had no gene match. The CDR3 runs 16 residues. CDR1 and CDR2 from the germline V gene are SGHTA and FQGTGA.

V gene TRBV6-5 combines with J gene TRBJ2-7; D ambiguous. CDR3 size: 11 residues. Per the germline V gene, CDR1 is MNHEY and CDR2 is SVGAGI. V gave up 4 bases and J gave up 6 bases, with 7 bases separating them. For the CDR3, the DNA is TGTGCCAGCAGTTCTAGGAGCGAGCAGTACTTC. It codes for CASSSRSEQYF.

V gene TRBV11-2 combines with J gene TRBJ2-7, with 8 bases identical to TRBD1. V gave up 8 bases and J gave up 4 bases; unmatched junction bases: 13. Germline CDR1 is SGHAT and CDR2 is FQNNGV. The CDR3 runs 15 residues. CDR3 amino acids: CASLLGTGGGYEQYF. The CDR3 DNA reads TGTGCCAGCTTACTCGGGACAGGAGGCGGGTACGAGCAGTACTTC.

The chain recombines TRBV3-1 (or the pseudogene TRBV3-2) with TRBJ1-3, with D possibly TRBD1 on 5 matching bases. The CDR3 has 16 residues. V lost 1 base and J lost 4, with 14 bases in between. In germline, CDR1 is LGHDT, CDR2 YNNKEL (reference sequence). The CDR3 is CASSQGSGTGGNTIYF. The CDR3 DNA reads as TGTGCCAGCAGCCAAGGTTCAGGGACGGGGGGAAACACCATATATTTT.

The rearrangement links TRBV3-1 (or the pseudogene TRBV3-2) to TRBJ1-1; TRBD1 aligns across 8 bases. The germline CDR1 and CDR2 sequences are LGHDT and YNNKEL (reference sequence). The CDR3 totals 15 residues. The V segment lost 1 base and the J segment 11 bases; nucleotides outside the gene matches: 12. CDR3 DNA sequence: TGTGCCAGCAGCCAAGGCGAGACAGGGGTGGGTTGGGCTTTCTTT. Protein sequence: CASSQGETGVGWAFF.

This clone was found a few times. CDR3 sequence (DNA): TGCGCCAGCAGCTTGGACAGGGTAATGGACGAGCAGTACTTC. It codes for CASSLDRVMDEQYF. The J gene is TRBJ2-7, the V gene TRBV5-1; a weak D match, TRBD1 (6 bases). The CDR3 covers 14 residues. The ends were cut back, 0 bases at V and 5 bases at J, with 12 bases in the middle. Per the germline V gene, CDR1 is SGHRS and CDR2 is YFSETQ.

This rearrangement joins TRBV4-3 to TRBJ1-1, with TRBD1 identical over 7 bases. The ends lost 2 bases at V and 3 bases at J; junction bases unmatched: 3. This CDR3 region has 14 residues. CDR1 and CDR2 (germline): LGHNA, YSLEER. The CDR3 nucleotides are TGCGCCAGCAGCCAACAAACAGGGGACACTGAAGCTTTCTTT. Protein product: CASSQQTGDTEAFF.

The count of this clone is one. The V gene is TRBV2, the J gene TRBJ1-1; D not certain. Trimming stripped 6 bases from V and 2 bases from J, with 10 bases between. Per germline, CDR1 SNHLY and CDR2 FYNNEI. This CDR3 region has 13 residues. The CDR3 sequence: CASRSTLNTEAFF. The CDR3 bases are TGTGCCAGCAGGTCGACATTAAACACTGAAGCTTTCTTT.

The chain couples TRBV9 to TRBJ2-2, with a possible D match to TRBD2 (5 bases). The V gene's germline CDR1 is SGDLS and CDR2 YYNGEE. The CDR3 is 14 residues long. Trimming took 4 bases from V and 4 from J, leaving 11 bases between them. This CDR3 reads CASSLARGTGELFF. As DNA, the CDR3 is TGTGCCAGCAGCCTAGCCCGGGGCACCGGGGAGCTGTTTTTT.

The chain uses TRBV19 and TRBJ1-6; 7 bases line up with TRBD1. With V trimmed by 7 bases and J by 5 bases, 14 bases remained unmatched. Germline CDR1 and CDR2: LNHDA and SQIVND (reference sequence). This CDR3 comprises 17 residues. As DNA, the CDR3 is TGTGCCAGTAATGGGGCTGCTGGGACAGATAATAATTCACCCCTCCACTTT. Amino acid sequence: CASNGAAGTDNNSPLHF.

Regarding this clone: One junction end disagrees with the germline gene, perhaps due to a read error. CDR3 in amino acids: CASRGSGTGQYPQF. CDR3 in DNA: TGCGCCAGCAGGGGATCCGGGACAGGGCAATACCCTCAATTC. This chain connects TRBV10-2 to TRBJ1-2; 9 bases agree with TRBD1. In germline, CDR1 is WSHSY, CDR2 SAAADI. CDR3 length: 14 amino acids.

The chain carries TRBV7-9 and TRBJ1-5, with D possibly being TRBD1 (6 bases). Trimming left V 5 bases short and J 2 bases short, with 10 bases between. In germline, CDR1 is SEHNR, CDR2 FQNEAQ (reference sequence). This CDR3 spans 14 amino acids. In nucleotides, the CDR3 is TGTGCCAGCAGCCAAGGGGGGGGCAATCAGCCCCAGCATTTT. This encodes CASSQGGGNQPQHF.

The chain uses TRBV19 and TRBJ2-4; weak D call: TRBD2 (5 bases). The germline V and J ends were trimmed by 3 bases and 6 bases, with 12 bases remaining between them. The V gene's germline CDR1 is LNHDA and CDR2 SQIVND (reference sequence). This CDR3 is 14 amino acids long. As DNA, the CDR3 is TGTGCCAGTAGTATTGGTCGCGCGGGAAACATTCAGTACTTC. It translates to CASSIGRAGNIQYF.

The genes are TRBV15 and TRBJ1-4; 7 nucleotides line up with TRBD1. There are 18 residues in the CDR3. Trimming cost V 1 base and J 5 bases; bases outside gene matches: 13. Germline V lookup: CDR1 LNHNV, CDR2 YYDKDF (reference sequence). This CDR3 is CATSRAIGAKGQNEKLFF. The DNA for the CDR3 is TGTGCCACCAGCAGAGCTATCGGAGCTAAGGGACAGAATGAAAAACTGTTTTTT. The whole variable domain, filled in from reference TRBV15 and TRBJ1-4, reads DAMVIQNPRYQVTQFGKPVTLSCSQTLNHNVMYWYQQKSSQAPKLLFHYYDKDFNNEADTPDNFQSRRPNTSFCFLDIRSPGLGDTAMYLCATSRAIGAKGQNEKLFFGSGTQLSVL.

V is TRBV6-5 and J is TRBJ2-1, with 8 bases fitting TRBD1. The J segment lost 2 bases and the V segment lost 6 bases, leaving 3 bases of the junction unmatched. From germline, CDR1 is MNHEY and CDR2 SVGAGI. This CDR3 spans 14 amino acids. CDR3 DNA: TGTGCCAGCAGACCGGGACAGGCCTACAATGAGCAGTTCTTC. It codes for CASRPGQAYNEQFF.

The CDR3 DNA is TGTGCTAGTGGTTTGGTACGTGGCAGGTCTTCCTACGAGCAGTACTTC. Amino acid sequence: CASGLVRGRSSYEQYF. V usage is TRBV12-5 and J usage is TRBJ2-7; D gene ambiguous. The germline V and J ends were trimmed by 0 bases and 1 base, with 13 bases remaining between them. CDR1 is LGHNT and CDR2 is FRNRAP in the germline V gene. The CDR3 covers 16 residues.

This chain links TRBV14 with TRBJ1-2; 10 bases fit TRBD1. This CDR3 contains 12 residues. V lost 8 bases to trimming and J lost 8 bases; unmatched junction nucleotides: 5. CDR1 and CDR2 (germline): SGHDN, FVKESK. The CDR3 DNA reads TGTGCCAGCCCGGGACAGGGGTTAGGCTACACCTTC. Its protein product is CASPGQGLGYTF.

The CDR3 DNA follows: TGTGCCAGCAGTTTAATGGGCAGGGAAGCGGGAGAAGCTTTCTTT. This codes for CASSLMGREAGEAFF. V and J are TRBV6-6 and TRBJ1-1; a weak D match, TRBD1 (5 bases). CDR3 length: 15 residues. Germline values: CDR1 MNHNY, CDR2 SVGAGI (reference sequence). V was trimmed by 4 bases and J by 8 bases, leaving 20 bases between them.